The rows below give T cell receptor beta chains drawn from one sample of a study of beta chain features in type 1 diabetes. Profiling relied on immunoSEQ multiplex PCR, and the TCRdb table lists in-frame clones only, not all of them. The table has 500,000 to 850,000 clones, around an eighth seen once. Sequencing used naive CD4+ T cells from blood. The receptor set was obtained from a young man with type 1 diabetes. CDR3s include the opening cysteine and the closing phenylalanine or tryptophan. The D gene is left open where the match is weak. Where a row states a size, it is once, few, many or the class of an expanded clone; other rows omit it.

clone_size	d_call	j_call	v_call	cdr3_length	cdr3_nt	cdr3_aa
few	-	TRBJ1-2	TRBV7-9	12	TGTGCCAGCAGCTTAGGATTCCGGGGCTACACCTTC	CASSLGFRGYTF
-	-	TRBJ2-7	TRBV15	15	TGTGCCACCAGGGACGGGGCTTCGGGACGGGACGAGCAGTACTTC	CATRDGASGRDEQYF
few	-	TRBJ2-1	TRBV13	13	TGTGCCAGCAGCCCTCAATCCTCGGATGAGCAGTTCTTC	CASSPQSSDEQFF
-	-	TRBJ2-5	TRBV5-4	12	TGTGCCAGCAGATTGGAGGCGGAGACCCAGTACTTC	CASRLEAETQYF
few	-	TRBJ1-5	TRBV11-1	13	TGTGCCAGCAGCTTAGAGGTTAATCAGCCCCAGCATTTT	CASSLEVNQPQHF
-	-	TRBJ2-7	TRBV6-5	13	TGTGCCAGCAAAAGGGGCAGGGCCTACGAGCAGTACTTC	CASKRGRAYEQYF
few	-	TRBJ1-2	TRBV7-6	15	TGTGCCAGCAGCGTCCAGCCGGGGGGCCACTATGGCTACACCTTC	CASSVQPGGHYGYTF
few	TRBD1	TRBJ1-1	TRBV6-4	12	TGTGCCAGTCGGGGACAGGCCACTGAAGCTTTCTTT	CASRGQATEAFF
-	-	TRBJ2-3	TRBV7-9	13	TGTGCCAGCAGCCCCCATAACACAGATACGCAGTATTTT	CASSPHNTDTQYF
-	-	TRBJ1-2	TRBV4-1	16	TGCGCCAGCAGCCAGGGCGTACTCAGGGGATATTCTGGCTACACCTTC	CASSQGVLRGYSGYTF
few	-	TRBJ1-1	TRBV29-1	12	TGCAGCGGGGGGACACCTAACACTGAAGCTTTCTTT	CSGGTPNTEAFF
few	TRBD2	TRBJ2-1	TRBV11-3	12	TGTGCCAGCAGGGGAGGGGCGAATGAGCAGTTCTTC	CASRGGANEQFF
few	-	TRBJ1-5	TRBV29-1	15	TGCAGCGTTGTTTGGCAGATCGGCAGCAATCAGCCCCAGCATTTT	CSVVWQIGSNQPQHF
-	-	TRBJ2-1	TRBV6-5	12	TGTGCCAGCAGGGGCTGGTACAATGAGCAGTTCTTC	CASRGWYNEQFF
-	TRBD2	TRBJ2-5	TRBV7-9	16	TGTGCCAGCAGCTTAGGGGCCTCTAGCGGTAAAGAGACCCAGTACTTC	CASSLGASSGKETQYF